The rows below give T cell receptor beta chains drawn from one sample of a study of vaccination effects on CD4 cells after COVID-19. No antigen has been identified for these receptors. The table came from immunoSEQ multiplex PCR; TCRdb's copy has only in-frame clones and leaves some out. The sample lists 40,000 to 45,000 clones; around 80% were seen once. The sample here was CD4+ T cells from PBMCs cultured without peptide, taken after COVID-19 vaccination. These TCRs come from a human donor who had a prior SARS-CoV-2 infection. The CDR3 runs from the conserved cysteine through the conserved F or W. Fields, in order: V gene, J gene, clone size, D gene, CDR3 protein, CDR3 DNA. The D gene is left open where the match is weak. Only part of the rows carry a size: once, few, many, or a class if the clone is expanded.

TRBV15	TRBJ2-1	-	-	CATSADENNEQFF	TGTGCCACCAGCGCAGACGAGAACAATGAGCAGTTCTTC
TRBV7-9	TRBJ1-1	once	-	CASSLEAGYTEAFF	TGTGCCAGCAGCTTAGAAGCAGGGTACACTGAAGCTTTCTTT
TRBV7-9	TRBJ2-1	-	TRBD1	CASSLNRGAGGGSYNEQFF	TGTGCCAGCAGCTTAAACAGGGGGGCCGGGGGTGGCTCCTACAATGAGCAGTTCTTC
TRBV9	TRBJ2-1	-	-	CASSVAPSSGVGEQFF	TGTGCCAGCAGCGTAGCTCCATCCTCGGGAGTCGGTGAGCAGTTCTTC
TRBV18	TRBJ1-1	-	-	CASSPKDLNTEAFF	TGTGCCAGCTCACCTAAGGATTTGAACACTGAAGCTTTCTTT
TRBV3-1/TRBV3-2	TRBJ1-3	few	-	CASSRLGNTIYF	TGTGCCAGCAGCCGACTGGGAAACACCATATATTTT
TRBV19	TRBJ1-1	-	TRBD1	CASRFTGVFTEAFF	TGTGCCAGTAGGTTTACAGGGGTGTTTACTGAAGCTTTCTTT
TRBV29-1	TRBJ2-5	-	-	CSVVVTSRTQYF	TGCAGCGTTGTTGTGACCTCACGGACCCAGTACTTC
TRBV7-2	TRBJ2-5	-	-	CASSLEGGWETQYF	TGTGCCAGCAGCTTAGAGGGGGGATGGGAGACCCAGTACTTC
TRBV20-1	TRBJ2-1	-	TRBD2	CSASLAGLGNEQFF	TGCAGTGCTAGTCTAGCGGGGTTGGGAAATGAGCAGTTCTTC
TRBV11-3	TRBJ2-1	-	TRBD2	CASSLGRAGADYNEQFF	TGTGCCAGCAGCTTAGGTCGAGCGGGGGCCGATTACAATGAGCAGTTCTTC
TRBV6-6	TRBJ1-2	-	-	CASRKNRLSNYGYTF	TGTGCCAGCAGGAAAAACAGGCTTTCTAACTATGGCTACACCTTC
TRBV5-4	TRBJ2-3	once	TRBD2	CASSEEPDGTSGGNTDTQYF	TGTGCCAGCAGCGAAGAGCCGGACGGGACTAGCGGGGGGAACACAGATACGCAGTATTTT
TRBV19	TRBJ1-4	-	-	CASSIDTTTNEKLFF	TGTGCCAGTAGTATAGATACGACAACTAATGAAAAACTGTTTTTT
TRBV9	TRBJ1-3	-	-	CASSATISGNTIYF	TGTGCCAGCAGCGCCACAATCTCTGGAAACACCATATATTTT
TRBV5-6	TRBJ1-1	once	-	CASSQEGIRYTEAFF	TGTGCCAGCAGCCAGGAGGGTATTCGGTACACTGAAGCTTTCTTT
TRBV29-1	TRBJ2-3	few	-	CSVDRGSTDTQYF	TGCAGCGTTGATAGGGGAAGCACAGATACGCAGTATTTT
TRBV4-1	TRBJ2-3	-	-	CASSQGRMGTDTQYF	TGCGCCAGCAGCCAGGGGAGGATGGGCACAGATACGCAGTATTTT
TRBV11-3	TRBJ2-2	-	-	CASSPRTASGELFF	TGTGCCAGCAGCCCGCGGACCGCCAGCGGGGAGCTGTTTTTT
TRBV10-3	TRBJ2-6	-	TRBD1	CAIRHETGAGANVLTF	TGTGCCATCAGACACGAGACAGGGGCTGGGGCCAACGTCCTGACTTTC
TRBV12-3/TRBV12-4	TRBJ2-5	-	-	CASSLMGETQYF	TGTGCCAGCAGTTTAATGGGGGAGACCCAGTACTTC
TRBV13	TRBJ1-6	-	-	CASSSLGLYNSPLHF	TGTGCCAGCAGCTCCCTCGGGCTATATAATTCACCCCTCCACTTT
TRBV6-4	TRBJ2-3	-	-	CASSDVGDTQYF	TGTGCCAGCAGTGACGTGGGAGATACGCAGTATTTT
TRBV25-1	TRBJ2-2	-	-	CASSGRVQPGELFF	TGTGCCAGCAGTGGCAGGGTTCAGCCCGGGGAGCTGTTTTTT
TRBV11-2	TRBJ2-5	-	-	CASSSRDQETQYF	TGTGCCAGCAGCTCCCGGGACCAAGAGACCCAGTACTTC
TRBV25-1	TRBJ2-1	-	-	CASSVEWVRAYNEQFF	TGTGCCAGCAGTGTTGAGTGGGTCAGGGCTTACAATGAGCAGTTCTTC
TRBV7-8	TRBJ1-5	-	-	CASSLAFSRVIDQPQHF	TGTGCCAGCAGCCTAGCATTCTCCAGGGTGATCGATCAGCCCCAGCATTTT
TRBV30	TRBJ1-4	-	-	CAWNSKGWEKLFF	TGTGCCTGGAATTCGAAGGGGTGGGAAAAACTGTTTTTT
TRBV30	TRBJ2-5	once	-	CAWSKAGPETQYF	TGTGCCTGGTCTAAAGCGGGCCCGGAGACCCAGTACTTC
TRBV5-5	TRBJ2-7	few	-	CASSLWAEGPYEQYF	TGTGCCAGCAGCTTGTGGGCTGAGGGGCCCTACGAGCAGTACTTC
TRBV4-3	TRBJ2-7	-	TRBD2	CASSQGGAEQYF	TGCGCCAGCAGCCAGGGAGGGGCCGAGCAGTACTTC
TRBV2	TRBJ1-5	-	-	CASSGIALQPQHF	TGTGCCAGCAGTGGTATAGCCCTCCAGCCCCAGCATTTT
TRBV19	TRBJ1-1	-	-	CASSQRQHTEAFF	TGTGCCAGTAGTCAAAGACAGCACACTGAAGCTTTCTTT
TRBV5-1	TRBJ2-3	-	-	CASSLEGTDTQYF	TGCGCCAGCAGCCTGGAGGGGACAGATACGCAGTATTTT
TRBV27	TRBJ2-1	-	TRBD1	CASSLKTGPLSEQFF	TGTGCCAGCAGTTTAAAGACAGGGCCTCTCAGTGAGCAGTTCTTC
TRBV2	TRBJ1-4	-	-	CASRYPRATNEKLFF	TGTGCCAGCAGGTACCCTCGGGCCACTAATGAAAAACTGTTTTTT
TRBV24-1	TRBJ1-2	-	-	CATSFGAAYTF	TGTGCCACCAGTTTTGGCGCGGCCTACACCTTC
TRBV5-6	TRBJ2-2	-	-	CASSFSGPDGPGELFF	TGTGCCAGCAGCTTCTCCGGCCCAGACGGCCCCGGGGAGCTGTTTTTT
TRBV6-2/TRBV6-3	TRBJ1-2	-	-	CASSYLGAILEDYGYTF	TGTGCCAGCAGTTACCTAGGGGCGATCCTCGAGGACTATGGCTACACCTTC
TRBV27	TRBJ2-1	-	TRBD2	CASSSWTSGDNEQFF	TGTGCCAGCAGTTCTTGGACTAGCGGGGACAATGAGCAGTTCTTC
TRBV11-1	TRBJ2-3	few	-	CASSVPSLGTDTQYF	TGTGCCAGCAGCGTACCATCTCTCGGCACAGATACGCAGTATTTT
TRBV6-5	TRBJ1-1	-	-	CASSYSGGGGTYEAFF	TGTGCCAGCAGTTACTCGGGAGGAGGGGGAACCTATGAAGCTTTCTTT
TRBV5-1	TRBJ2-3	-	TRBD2	CASSLYQRGYTDTQYF	TGCGCCAGCAGCTTGTATCAGCGGGGATACACAGATACGCAGTATTTT
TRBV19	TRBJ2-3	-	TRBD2	CASSISPTSGSSFDTQYF	TGTGCCAGTAGTATAAGCCCCACTAGCGGGAGTTCATTTGATACGCAGTATTTT
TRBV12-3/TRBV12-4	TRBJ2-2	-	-	CASSRTNTGELFF	TGTGCCAGCAGCCGGACGAACACCGGGGAGCTGTTTTTT
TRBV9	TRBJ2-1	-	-	CASSVGIEEGREQFF	TGTGCCAGCAGCGTAGGGATTGAGGAGGGACGGGAGCAGTTCTTC
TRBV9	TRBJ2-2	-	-	CASSVAGGGLGTGELFF	TGTGCCAGCAGCGTAGCCGGAGGAGGATTGGGGACCGGGGAGCTGTTTTTT
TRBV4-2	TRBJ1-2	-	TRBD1	CASSQTGQPYGYTF	TGTGCCAGCAGCCAAACGGGACAGCCATATGGCTACACCTTC
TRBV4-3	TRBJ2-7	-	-	CASSQDPGWYEQYF	TGCGCCAGCAGCCAAGACCCGGGGTGGTACGAGCAGTACTTC
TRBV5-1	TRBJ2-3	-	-	CASSFLTEDTQYF	TGCGCCAGCAGCTTTCTGACCGAAGATACGCAGTATTTT
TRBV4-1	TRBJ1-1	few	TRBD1	CASSHVIGTGRRGGDEAFF	TGCGCCAGCAGCCACGTAATAGGGACAGGCCGACGCGGGGGGGATGAAGCTTTCTTT
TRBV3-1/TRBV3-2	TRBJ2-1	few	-	CASGLISLFF	TGTGCCAGCGGTTTAATTAGTCTGTTCTTC
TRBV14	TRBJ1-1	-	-	CASSPKQVSGAEAFF	TGTGCCAGCAGCCCCAAACAGGTCAGCGGGGCTGAAGCTTTCTTT
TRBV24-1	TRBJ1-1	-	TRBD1	CAINRGVGNTEAFF	TGTGCCATAAACAGGGGAGTGGGCAATACTGAAGCTTTCTTT